This T cell receptor (beta chain) was captured in a study of T cell responses to AZD1222 COVID-19 vaccine. Study-wide findings and caveats: Most donors were white British and more were female, and clonal diversity was possibly underestimated. All repertoire sampling was performed exclusively after the peak T cell response. Only 5 or 6 individuals given AZD1222 were seropositive at baseline. Regions 160-218 and 743-854 dominated among vaccine-associated CD4 TCRs spanning spike.

The table came from immunoSEQ multiplex PCR; TCRdb's copy has only in-frame clones and leaves some out. Found here are under 150,000 clones, around nine tenths of them singletons; the top ten hold roughly 2.8%. Points on this clone: Its matching antigen is unknown.

This receptor was obtained from an adult in good health. This material consisted of peripheral blood, taken on day 0 of MenACWY control vaccination.

The CDR3 bases are TGCGCCAGCAGCCAACGAGCGCCGGAGGTTGTCAGCACAGATACGCAGTATTTT. It is translated as CASSQRAPEVVSTDTQYF. The rearrangement joins TRBV4-1 to TRBJ2-3, with a tentative D call TRBD2 (5 bases). With 2 bases removed from V and 0 bases from J, the gap between germline ends came to 18 bases. This CDR3 comprises 18 residues. Germline V gene sequence: CDR1 MGHRA, CDR2 YSYEKL.